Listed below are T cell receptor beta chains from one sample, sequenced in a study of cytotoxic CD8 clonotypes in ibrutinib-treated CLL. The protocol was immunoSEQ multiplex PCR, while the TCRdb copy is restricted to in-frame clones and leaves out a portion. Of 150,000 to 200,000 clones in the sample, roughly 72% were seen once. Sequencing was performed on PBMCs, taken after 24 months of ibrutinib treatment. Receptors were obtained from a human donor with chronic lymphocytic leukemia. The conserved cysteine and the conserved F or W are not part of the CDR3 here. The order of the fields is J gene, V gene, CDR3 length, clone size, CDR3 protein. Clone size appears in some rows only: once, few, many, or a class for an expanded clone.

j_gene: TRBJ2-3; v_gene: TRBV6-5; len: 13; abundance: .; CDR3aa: ASREPKTGADTQY
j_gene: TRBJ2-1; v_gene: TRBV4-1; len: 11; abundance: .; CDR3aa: ASRNTGADEQF
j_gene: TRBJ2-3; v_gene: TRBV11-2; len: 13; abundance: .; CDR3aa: ASSPFVKSTDTQY
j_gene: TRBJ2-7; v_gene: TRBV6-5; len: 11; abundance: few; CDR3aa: ASRTQGAGEQY
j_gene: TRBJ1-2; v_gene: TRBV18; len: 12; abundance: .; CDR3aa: ASGLGTGNYGYT
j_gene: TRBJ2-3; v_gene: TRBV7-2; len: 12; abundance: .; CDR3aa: ASSFQGGTDTQY
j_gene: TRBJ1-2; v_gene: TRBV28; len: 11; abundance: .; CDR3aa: ASSLWAGSGYT
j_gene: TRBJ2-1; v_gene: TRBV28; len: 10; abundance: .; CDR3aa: ASSFRREDQF
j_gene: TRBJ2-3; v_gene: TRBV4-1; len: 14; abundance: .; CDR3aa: ASSSGGGVGTDTQY
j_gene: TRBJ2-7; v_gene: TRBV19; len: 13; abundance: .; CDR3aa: ASSWLAGPSYEQY
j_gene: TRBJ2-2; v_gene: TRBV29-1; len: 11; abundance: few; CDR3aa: SVDRGDTGELF
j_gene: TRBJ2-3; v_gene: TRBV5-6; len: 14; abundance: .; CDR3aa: ASSLGIWRITDTQY
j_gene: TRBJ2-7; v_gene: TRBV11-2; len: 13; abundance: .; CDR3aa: ASSFYSGSSYEQY
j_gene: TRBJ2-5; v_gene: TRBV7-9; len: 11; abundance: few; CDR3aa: ASSIYREETQY
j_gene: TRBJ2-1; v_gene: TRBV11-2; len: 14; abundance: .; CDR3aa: ASSARLAGAYNEQF
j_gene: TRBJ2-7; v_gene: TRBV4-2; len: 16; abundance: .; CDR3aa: ASSQNPGLAGGNYEQY
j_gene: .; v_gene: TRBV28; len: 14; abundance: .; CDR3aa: ASSVPLAGVRYEQY
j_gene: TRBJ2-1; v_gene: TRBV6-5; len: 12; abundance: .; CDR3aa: ASRDRGGVNEQF
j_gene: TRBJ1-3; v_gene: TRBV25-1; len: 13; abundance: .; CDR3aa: ASSGTGGSGNTIY
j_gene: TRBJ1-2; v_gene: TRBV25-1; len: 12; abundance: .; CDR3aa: ASSGGTGKSGYT
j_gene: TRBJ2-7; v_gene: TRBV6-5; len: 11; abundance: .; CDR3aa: ASTRGVYYEQY
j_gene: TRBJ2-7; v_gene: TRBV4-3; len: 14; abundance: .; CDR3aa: ASSQALIGRDYEQY
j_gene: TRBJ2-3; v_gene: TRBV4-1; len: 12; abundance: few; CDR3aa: ASSQVGFSDTQY
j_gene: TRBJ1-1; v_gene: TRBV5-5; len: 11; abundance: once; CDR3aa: ASSLIRHTEAF
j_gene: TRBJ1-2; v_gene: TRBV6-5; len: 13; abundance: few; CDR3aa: ASSQRGVSNYGYT
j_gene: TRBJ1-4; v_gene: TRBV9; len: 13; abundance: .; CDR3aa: ASSVVPQAGEKLF
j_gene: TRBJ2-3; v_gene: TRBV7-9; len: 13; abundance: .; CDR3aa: ASSLAGLRTDTQY
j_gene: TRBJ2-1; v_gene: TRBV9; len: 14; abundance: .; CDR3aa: ASRSGLAEQYNEQF
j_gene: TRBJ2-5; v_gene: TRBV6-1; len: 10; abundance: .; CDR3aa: ASSEIGETQY
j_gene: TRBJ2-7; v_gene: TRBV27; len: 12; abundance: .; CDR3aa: ASSQNGQAYEQY
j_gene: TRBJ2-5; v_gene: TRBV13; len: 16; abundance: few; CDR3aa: ASSLLGQGAPNSETQY
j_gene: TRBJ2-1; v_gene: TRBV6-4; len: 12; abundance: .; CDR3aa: ASSVLAGGDEQF
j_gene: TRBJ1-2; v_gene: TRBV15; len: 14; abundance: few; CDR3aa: ATSRALVGGDYGYT
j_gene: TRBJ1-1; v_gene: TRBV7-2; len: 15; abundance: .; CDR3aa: ASSLVSLRAVYTEAF
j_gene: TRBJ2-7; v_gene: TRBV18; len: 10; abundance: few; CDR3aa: ASSADRGEQY
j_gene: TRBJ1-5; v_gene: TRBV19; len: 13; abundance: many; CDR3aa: ASNPQGELNQPQH
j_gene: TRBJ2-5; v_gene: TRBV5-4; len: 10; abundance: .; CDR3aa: ASRTGEETQY
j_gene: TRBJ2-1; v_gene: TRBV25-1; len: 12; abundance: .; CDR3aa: ASSEGLAGHEQF
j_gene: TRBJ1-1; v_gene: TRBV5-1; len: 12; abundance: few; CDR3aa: ASSLDRSNTEAF
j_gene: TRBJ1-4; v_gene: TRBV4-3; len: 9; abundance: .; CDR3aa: ASSQDEKLF
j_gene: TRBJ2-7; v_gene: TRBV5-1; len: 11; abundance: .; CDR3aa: ASSHGQVDEQY
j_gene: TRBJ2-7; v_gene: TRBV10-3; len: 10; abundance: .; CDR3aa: AISSVAYEQY
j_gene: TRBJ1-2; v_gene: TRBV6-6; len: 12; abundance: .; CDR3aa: ASSLRDRTYGYT
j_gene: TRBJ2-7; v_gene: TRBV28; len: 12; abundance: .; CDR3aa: ASSFLSGTYEQY
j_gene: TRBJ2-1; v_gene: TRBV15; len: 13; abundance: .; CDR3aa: ATGMGPSSYNEQF
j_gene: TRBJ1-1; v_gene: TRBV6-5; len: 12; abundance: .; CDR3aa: ASSERNRATEAF
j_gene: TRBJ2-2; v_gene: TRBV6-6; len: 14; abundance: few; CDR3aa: ASSQDGLKNTGELF